Only one count was recorded for the clone carrying this T cell receptor beta chain. The antigen is unknown. The data were obtained in a study of a mutant IDH1 vaccine in newly diagnosed glioma. The overall study: The earlier regimen, radiotherapy, temozolomide, or both, was most often both.

Indicated time point: week 5, during vaccination. The content of each vaccine dose was 300 ug of mutant IDH1 20-mer peptide, and topical imiquimod accompanied it. There are 12 residues in the CDR3. Germline V CDR1 and CDR2: SGHTA, FQGNSA. Trimming removed 4 bases at V and 3 bases at J, with 7 bases between. Here immunoSEQ multiplex PCR was the method, and the copy in TCRdb shows in-frame clones only, minus some. The table records about 38,000 clones, roughly 74% of them present only once. The chain carries TRBV7-2 and TRBJ2-7; D gene ambiguous. The origin of this receptor is a man aged 40-55 years with glioma. Sequencing was performed on PBMCs, taken from a glioma patient whose treatment included an IDH1 peptide vaccine. The CDR3 reads CASSSDGYEQYF. The CDR3 coding sequence is TGTGCCAGCAGCTCCGACGGCTACGAGCAGTACTTC.